Sequencing of this TCR beta chain was carried out in a study of long-term antiretroviral therapy in people with HIV. Study summary: The 2015 immediate-ART recommendation came about a decade after the earliest samples.

Running of the v3.0 immunoSEQ assay took place at survey level. Data came from immunoSEQ multiplex PCR; TCRdb stores just in-frame clones and leaves some out. Here the sample spans some 17,000 clones, roughly 80% being singletons. Note on this clone: What it binds is not known.

Participants with HIV, all of them, were treated in the United States. This CDR3 region has 13 residues. Germline V gene data show CDR1 as SGDLS and CDR2 as YYNGEE. The germline V and J ends were trimmed by 3 bases and 10 bases, with 16 bases remaining between them. Study-level points and caveats: The range of CDR3 lengths in HIV repertoires proved narrower than that found in controls. The study collected blood between about 2004 and 2018, possibly under older ART regimens.

The gene calls are TRBV9 and TRBJ1-1; D is ambiguous. The sequence was obtained from a man younger than 30 with HIV. Specimen: unsorted PBMCs, collected 0.1 years after starting antiretroviral therapy. CDR3 loop: CASSEQTYTGAFF. As DNA, the CDR3 is TGTGCCAGCAGCGAGCAGACTTACACGGGAGCTTTCTTT.